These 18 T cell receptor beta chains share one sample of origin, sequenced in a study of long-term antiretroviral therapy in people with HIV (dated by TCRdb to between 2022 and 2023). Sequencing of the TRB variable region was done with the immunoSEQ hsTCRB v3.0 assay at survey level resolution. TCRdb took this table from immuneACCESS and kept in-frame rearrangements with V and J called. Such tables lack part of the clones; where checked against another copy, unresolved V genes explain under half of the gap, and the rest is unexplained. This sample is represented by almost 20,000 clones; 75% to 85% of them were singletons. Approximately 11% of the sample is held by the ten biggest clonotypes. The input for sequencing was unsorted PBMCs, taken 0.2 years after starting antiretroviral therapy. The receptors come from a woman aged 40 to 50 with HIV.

The CDR3 reads CASSFLAGQPQHF. CDR3 in DNA: TGTGCCAGCAGCTTTCTGGCGGGCCAGCCCCAGCATTTT. This rearrangement joins TRBV11-3 to TRBJ1-5, with unresolved D. Looked up from germline, CDR1 is SGHNT and CDR2 is YENEEA. The CDR3 loop spans 13 amino acids. Trimming removed 3 bases at V and 7 bases at J, with 10 bases between.

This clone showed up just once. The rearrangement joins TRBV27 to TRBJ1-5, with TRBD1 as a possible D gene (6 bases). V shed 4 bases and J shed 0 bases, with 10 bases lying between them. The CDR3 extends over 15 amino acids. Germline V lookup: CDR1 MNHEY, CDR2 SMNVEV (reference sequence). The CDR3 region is CASSSTGNSNQPQHF. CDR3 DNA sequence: TGTGCCAGCAGTTCTACAGGGAATAGCAATCAGCCCCAGCATTTT.

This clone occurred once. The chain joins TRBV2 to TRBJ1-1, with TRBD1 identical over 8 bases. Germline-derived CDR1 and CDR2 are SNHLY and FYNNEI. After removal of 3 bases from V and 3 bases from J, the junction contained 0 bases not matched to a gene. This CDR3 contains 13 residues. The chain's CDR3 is CASSDRGHTEAFF. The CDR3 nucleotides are TGTGCCAGCAGTGACAGGGGGCACACTGAAGCTTTCTTT.

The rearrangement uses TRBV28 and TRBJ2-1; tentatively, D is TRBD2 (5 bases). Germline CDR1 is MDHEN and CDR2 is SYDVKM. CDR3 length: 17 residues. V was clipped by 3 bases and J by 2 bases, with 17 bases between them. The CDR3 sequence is CASSLPPGSLPYNEQFF. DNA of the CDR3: TGTGCCAGCAGTTTGCCCCCGGGGAGTCTTCCCTACAATGAGCAGTTCTTC. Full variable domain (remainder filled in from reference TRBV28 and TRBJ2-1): DVKVTQSSRYLVKRTGEKVFLECVQDMDHENMFWYRQDPGLGLRLIYFSYDVKMKEKGDIPEGYSVSREKKERFSLILESASTNQTSMYLCASSLPPGSLPYNEQFFGPGTRLTVL.

The CDR3 region has the DNA TGCGCCAGCAGCCACCCACAGGGGTTTGATGGCTACACCTTC. Residues: CASSHPQGFDGYTF. The chain employs TRBV4-1 and TRBJ1-2; 7 bases align to TRBD1. This CDR3 region has 14 residues. Germline values: CDR1 MGHRA, CDR2 YSYEKL. After removal of 3 bases from V and 6 bases from J, the junction contained 7 bases not matched to a gene.

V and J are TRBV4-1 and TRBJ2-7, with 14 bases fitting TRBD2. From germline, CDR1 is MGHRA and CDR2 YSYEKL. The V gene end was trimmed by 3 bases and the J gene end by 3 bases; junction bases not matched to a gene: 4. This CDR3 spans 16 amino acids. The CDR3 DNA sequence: TGCGCCAGCAGCCACACGGGACTAGCGGGGGACTACGAGCAGTACTTC. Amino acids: CASSHTGLAGDYEQYF.

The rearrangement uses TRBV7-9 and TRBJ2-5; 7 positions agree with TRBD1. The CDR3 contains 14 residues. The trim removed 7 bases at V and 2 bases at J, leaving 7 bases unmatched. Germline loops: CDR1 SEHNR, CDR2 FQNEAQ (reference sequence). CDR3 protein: CASKMGQNQETQYF. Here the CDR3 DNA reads TGTGCCAGCAAAATGGGACAGAATCAAGAGACCCAGTACTTC. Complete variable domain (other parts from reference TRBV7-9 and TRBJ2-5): DTGVSQNPRHKITKRGQNVTFRCDPISEHNRLYWYRQTLGQGPEFLTYFQNEAQLEKSRLLSDRFSAERPKGSFSTLEIQRTEQGDSAMYLCASKMGQNQETQYFGPGTRLLVL.

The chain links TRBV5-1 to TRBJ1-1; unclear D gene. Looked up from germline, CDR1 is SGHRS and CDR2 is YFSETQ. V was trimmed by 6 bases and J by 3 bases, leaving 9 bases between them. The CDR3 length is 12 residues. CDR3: CASTLDDTEAFF. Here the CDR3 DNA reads TGCGCCAGCACGCTAGACGACACTGAAGCTTTCTTT.

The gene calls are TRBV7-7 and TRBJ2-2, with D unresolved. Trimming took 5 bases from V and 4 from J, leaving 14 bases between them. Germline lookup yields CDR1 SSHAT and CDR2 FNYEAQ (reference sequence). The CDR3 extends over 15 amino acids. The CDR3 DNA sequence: TGTGCCAGCAGCCCTTTACTCCATCCCACCGGGGAGCTGTTTTTT. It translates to CASSPLLHPTGELFF.

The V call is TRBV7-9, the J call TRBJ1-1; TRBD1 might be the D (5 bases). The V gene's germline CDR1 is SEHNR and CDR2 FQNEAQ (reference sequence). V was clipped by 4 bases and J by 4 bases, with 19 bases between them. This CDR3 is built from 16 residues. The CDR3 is CASSSFPPRGATEAFF. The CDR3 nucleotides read TGTGCCAGCAGCTCATTCCCCCCCCGAGGGGCCACTGAAGCTTTCTTT.

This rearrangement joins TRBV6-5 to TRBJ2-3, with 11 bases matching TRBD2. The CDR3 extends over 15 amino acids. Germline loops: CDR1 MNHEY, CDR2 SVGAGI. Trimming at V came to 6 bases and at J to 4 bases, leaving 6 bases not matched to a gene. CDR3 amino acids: CASRPSGGPPDTQYF. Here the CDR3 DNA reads TGTGCCAGCAGACCTAGCGGGGGGCCGCCAGATACGCAGTATTTT.

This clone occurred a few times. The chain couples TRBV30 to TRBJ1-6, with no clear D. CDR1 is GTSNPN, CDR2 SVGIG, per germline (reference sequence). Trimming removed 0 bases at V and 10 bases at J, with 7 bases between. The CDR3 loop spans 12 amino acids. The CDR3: CAWSVPGSPLHF. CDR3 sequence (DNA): TGTGCCTGGAGTGTACCGGGGTCACCCCTCCACTTT.

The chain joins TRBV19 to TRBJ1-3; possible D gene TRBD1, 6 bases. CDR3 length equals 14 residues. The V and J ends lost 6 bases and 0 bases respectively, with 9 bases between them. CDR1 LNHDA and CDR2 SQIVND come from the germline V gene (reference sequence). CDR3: CASSDRSSGNTIYF. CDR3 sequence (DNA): TGTGCCAGTAGCGACAGGAGCTCTGGAAACACCATATATTTT.

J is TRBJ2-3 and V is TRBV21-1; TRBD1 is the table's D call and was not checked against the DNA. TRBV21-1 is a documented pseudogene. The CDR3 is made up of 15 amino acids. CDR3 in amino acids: CASSKVPVPTDTQYF. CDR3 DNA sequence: TGTGCCAGCAGCAAAGTACCAGTACCCACAGATACGCAGTATTTT.

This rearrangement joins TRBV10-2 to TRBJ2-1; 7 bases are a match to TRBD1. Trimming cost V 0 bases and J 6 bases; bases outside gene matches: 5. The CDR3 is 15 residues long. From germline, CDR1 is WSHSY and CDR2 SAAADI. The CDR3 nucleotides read TGCGCCAGCAGTGAGTCGCAGACAGGGCCCAATGAGCAGTTCTTC. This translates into CASSESQTGPNEQFF.

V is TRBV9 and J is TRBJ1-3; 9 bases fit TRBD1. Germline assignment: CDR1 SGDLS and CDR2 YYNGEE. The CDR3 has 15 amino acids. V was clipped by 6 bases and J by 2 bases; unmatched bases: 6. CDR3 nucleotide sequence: TGTGCCAGCACCATAGGACAGGGGCCTGGAAACACCATATATTTT. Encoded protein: CASTIGQGPGNTIYF.

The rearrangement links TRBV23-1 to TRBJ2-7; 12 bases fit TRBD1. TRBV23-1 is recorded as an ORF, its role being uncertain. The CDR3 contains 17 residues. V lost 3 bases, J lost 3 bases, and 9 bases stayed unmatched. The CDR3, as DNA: TGCGCCAGCAGTCAGCTTATAAGGGACAGGGGGCACTACGAGCAGTACTTC. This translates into CASSQLIRDRGHYEQYF.

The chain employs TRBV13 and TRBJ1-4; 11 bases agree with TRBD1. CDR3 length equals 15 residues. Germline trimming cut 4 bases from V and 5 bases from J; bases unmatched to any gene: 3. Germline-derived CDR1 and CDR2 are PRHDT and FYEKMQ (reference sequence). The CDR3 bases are TGTGCCAGCAGCTCCCGGGACAGGGGGAATGAAAAACTGTTTTTT. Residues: CASSSRDRGNEKLFF.